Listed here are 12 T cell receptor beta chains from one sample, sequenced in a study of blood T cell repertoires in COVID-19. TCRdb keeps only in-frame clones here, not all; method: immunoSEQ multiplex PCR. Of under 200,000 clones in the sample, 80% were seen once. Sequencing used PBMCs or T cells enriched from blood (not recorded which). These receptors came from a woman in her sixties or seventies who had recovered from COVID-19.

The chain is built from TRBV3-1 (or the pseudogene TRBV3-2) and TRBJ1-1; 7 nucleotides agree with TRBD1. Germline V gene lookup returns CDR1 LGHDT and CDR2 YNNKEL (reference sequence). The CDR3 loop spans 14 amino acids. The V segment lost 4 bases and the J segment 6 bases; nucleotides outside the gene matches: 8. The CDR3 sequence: CASSRTGQTAEAFF. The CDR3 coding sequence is TGTGCCAGCAGCCGAACGGGACAGACGGCTGAAGCTTTCTTT.

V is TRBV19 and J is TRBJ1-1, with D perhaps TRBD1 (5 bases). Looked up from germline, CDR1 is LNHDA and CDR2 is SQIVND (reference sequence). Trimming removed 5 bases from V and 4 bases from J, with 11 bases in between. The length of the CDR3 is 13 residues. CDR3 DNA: TGTGCCAGTAGTTTCAGGGTGGCCACTGAAGCTTTCTTT. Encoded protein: CASSFRVATEAFF.

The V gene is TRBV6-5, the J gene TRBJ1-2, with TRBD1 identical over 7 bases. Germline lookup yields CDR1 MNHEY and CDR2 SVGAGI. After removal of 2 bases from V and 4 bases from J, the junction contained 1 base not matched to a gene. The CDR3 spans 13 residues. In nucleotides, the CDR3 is TGTGCCAGCAGTTACCGACAGGGCTATGGCTACACCTTC. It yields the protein CASSYRQGYGYTF.

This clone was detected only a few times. Here the CDR3 DNA reads TGCAGCGCTGCGGGACAGGGGTCGAGTTTAGCTGGCTACACCTTC. Protein product: CSAAGQGSSLAGYTF. This rearrangement joins TRBV29-1 to TRBJ1-2, with 10 bases identical to TRBD1. Germline assignment: CDR1 SQVTM and CDR2 ANQGSEA. V lost 7 bases, J lost 7 bases, and 15 bases stayed unmatched. This CDR3 has 15 amino acids.

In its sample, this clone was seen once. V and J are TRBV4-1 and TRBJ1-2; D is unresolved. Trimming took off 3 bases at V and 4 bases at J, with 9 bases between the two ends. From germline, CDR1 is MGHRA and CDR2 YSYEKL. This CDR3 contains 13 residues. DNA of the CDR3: TGCGCCAGCAGCCAGGGCAGCTCCTATGGCTACACCTTC. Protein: CASSQGSSYGYTF.

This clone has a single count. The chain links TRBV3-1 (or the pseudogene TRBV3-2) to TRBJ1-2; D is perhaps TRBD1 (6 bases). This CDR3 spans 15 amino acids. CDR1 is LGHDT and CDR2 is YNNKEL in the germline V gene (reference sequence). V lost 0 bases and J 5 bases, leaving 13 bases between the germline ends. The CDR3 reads CASSQDFQGLYGYTF. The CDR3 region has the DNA TGTGCCAGCAGCCAAGATTTTCAGGGGTTGTATGGCTACACCTTC.

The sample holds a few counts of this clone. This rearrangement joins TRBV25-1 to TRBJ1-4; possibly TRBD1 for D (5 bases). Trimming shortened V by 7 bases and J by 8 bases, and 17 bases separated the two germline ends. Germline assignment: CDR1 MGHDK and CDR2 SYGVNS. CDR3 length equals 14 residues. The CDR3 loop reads CASTWGGRPEKLFF. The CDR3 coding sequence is TGTGCCAGCACCTGGGGCGGACGCCCAGAAAAACTGTTTTTT.

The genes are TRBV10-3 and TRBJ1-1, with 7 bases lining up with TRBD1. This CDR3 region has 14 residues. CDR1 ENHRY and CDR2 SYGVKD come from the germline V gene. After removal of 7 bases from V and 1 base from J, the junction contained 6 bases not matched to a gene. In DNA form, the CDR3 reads TGTGCCATCATGGGGGACAGAGGGAACACTGAAGCTTTCTTT. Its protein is CAIMGDRGNTEAFF.

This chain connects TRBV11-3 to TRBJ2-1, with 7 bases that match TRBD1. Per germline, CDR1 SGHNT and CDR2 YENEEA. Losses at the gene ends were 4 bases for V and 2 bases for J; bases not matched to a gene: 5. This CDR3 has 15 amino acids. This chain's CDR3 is CASSYRDSPYNEQFF. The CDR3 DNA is TGTGCCAGCAGCTACCGGGACAGCCCCTACAATGAGCAGTTCTTC.

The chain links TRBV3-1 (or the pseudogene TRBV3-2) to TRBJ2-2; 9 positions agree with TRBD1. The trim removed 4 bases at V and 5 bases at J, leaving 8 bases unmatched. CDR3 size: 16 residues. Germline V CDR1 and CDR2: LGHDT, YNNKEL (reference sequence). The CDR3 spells CASSPRWDRVTGELFF. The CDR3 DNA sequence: TGTGCCAGCAGCCCCCGGTGGGACAGGGTAACCGGGGAGCTGTTTTTT.

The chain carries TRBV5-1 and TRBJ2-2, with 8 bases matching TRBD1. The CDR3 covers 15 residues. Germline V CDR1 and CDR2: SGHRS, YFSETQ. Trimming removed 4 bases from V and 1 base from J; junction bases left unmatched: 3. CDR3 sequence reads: CASSPGTGNTGELFF. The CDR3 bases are TGCGCCAGCAGCCCCGGGACAGGGAACACCGGGGAGCTGTTTTTT.

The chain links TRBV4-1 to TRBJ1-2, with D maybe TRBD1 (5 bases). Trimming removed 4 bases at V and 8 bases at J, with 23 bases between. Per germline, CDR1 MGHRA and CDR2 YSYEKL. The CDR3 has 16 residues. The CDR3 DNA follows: TGCGCCAGCAGCCCGGTCGGGGGGGGAGTGTTGGAGGGCTACACCTTC. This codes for CASSPVGGGVLEGYTF.